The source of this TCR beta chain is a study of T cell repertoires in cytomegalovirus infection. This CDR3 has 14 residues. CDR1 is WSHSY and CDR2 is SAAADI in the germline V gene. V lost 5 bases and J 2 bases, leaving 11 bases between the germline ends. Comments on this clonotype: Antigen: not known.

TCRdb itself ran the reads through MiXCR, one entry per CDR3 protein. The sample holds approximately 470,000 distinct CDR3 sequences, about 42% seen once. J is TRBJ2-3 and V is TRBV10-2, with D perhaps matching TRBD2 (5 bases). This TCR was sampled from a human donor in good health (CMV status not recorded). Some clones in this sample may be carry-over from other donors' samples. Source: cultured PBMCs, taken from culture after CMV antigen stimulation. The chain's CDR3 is CASSLSVNTDTQYF. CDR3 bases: TGCGCCAGCAGTCTTAGCGTGAACACAGATACGCAGTATTTT.